This T cell receptor beta chain was captured in a study of blood T cells in healthy people across ages. Study-wide background: Template-switching capture recovered about one barcoded beta molecule per two T cells.

With respect to this clonotype: Antigen unknown.

It was with a sample-barcoded 5' primer and a J-beta primer mix that a second PCR of about 6 to 12 cycles was run. Every cDNA molecule bore a tag from a template-switch adaptor containing 12 random nucleotides. TCRdb analysed the 5' RACE reads with MiXCR anew, one entry per CDR3 protein. The table lists about 1.1 million distinct CDR3 sequences, about two fifths of them singletons. Each donor gave roughly 9.2 milliliters of peripheral blood. The study, taken as a whole, reports: Samples with more naive T cells showed higher observed beta diversity.

There are 14 residues in the CDR3. The V gene lost 3 bases and the J gene lost 1 base, with 10 bases spanning the gap. Germline V gene lookup returns CDR1 SGHDT and CDR2 YYEEEE. This clonotype was sampled from a young man in good health. Sequences were obtained from blood. The gene calls are TRBV5-6 and TRBJ1-2; tentatively, D is TRBD1 (5 bases). CDR3 nucleotide sequence: TGTGCCAGCAGCTGGGGCGAGGGTAACTATGGCTACACCTTC. Amino acid sequence: CASSWGEGNYGYTF.